The T cell receptor beta chain described here comes from a study of beta chain features in type 1 diabetes. General study points: All four CD4+ subsets from Type 1 diabetes patients carried moderately but significantly shorter TCRB CDR3s.

Per germline, CDR1 SSHAT and CDR2 FNYEAQ (reference sequence). The CDR3 extends over 14 amino acids. cDNA synthesis used the whole RNA isolate, giving expressed TCRB sequences. The repertoire was sequenced with immunoSEQ multiplex PCR; TCRdb's copy has only in-frame clones and lacks some. The table lists around 250,000 clones, approximately 15% of them singletons. Notes on this clone: Antigen specificity is unknown. One junction end disagrees with the germline gene, perhaps due to a read error.

Sequencing was carried out using naive CD4+ T cells from blood. This rearrangement joins TRBV7-7 to TRBJ2-2; tentatively, D is TRBD1 (5 bases). The source is a man aged 25 to 40 with type 1 diabetes. In DNA form, the CDR3 reads TGTGCTAGCAGCCTTGACAGCCACACCGGGGAGCTGTTTTTT. As protein: CASSLDSHTGELFF.